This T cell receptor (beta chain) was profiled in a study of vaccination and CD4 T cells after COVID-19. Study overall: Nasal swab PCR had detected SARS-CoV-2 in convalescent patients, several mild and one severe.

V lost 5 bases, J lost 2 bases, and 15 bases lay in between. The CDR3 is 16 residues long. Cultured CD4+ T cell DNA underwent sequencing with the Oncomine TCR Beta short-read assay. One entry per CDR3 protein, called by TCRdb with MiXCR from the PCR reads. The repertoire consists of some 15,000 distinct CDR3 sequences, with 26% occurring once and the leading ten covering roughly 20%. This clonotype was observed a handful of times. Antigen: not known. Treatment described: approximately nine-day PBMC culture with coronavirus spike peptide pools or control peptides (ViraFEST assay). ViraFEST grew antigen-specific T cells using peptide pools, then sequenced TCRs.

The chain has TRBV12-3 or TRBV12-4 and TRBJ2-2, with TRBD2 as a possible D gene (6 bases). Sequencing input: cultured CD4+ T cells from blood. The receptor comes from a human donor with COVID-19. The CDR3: CASSADGTPNTGELFF. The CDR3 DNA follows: TGTGCCAGCAGTGCCGACGGGACTCCCAACACCGGGGAGCTGTTTTTT.